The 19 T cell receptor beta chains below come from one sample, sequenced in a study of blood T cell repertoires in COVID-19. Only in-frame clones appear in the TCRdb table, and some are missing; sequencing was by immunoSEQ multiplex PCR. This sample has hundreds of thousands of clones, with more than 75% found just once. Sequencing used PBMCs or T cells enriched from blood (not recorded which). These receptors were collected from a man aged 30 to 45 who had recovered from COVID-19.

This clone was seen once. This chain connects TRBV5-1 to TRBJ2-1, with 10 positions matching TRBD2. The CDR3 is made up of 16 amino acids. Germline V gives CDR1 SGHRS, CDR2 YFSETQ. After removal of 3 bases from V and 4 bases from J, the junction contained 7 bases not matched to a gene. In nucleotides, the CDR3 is TGCGCCAGCAGCTCGCCTAGCGGGAGTGGGTACAATGAGCAGTTCTTC. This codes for CASSSPSGSGYNEQFF.

This CDR3 is CSVRTGGGNQPQHF. CDR3 in DNA: TGCAGCGTAAGGACAGGGGGAGGGAATCAGCCCCAGCATTTT. The rearrangement uses TRBV29-1 and TRBJ1-5; 10 positions match TRBD1. V lost 6 bases to trimming and J lost 4 bases; unmatched junction nucleotides: 6. Germline V gene sequence: CDR1 SQVTM, CDR2 ANQGSEA. CDR3 length equals 14 residues.

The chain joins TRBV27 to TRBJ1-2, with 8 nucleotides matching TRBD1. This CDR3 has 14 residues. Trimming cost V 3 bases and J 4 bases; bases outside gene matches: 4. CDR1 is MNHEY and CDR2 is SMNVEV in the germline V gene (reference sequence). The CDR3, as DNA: TGTGCCAGCAGTTTCTTGACAGGGGCCTATGGCTACACCTTC. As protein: CASSFLTGAYGYTF.

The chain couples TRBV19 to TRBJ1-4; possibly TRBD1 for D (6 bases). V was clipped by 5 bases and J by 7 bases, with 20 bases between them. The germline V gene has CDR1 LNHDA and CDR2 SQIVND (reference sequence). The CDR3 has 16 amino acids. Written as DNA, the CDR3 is TGTGCCAGTAGTCTGGACAGCCCGGCTATGGGTGAAAAACTGTTTTTT. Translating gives CASSLDSPAMGEKLFF.

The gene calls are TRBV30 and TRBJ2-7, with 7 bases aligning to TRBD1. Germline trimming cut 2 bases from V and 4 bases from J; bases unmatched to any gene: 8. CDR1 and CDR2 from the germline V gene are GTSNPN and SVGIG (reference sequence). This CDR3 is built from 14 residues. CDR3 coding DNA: TGTGCCTGGAGTAAACAGGGGATTATGTACGAGCAGTACTTC. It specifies CAWSKQGIMYEQYF. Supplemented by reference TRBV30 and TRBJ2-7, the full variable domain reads SQTIHQWPATLVQPVGSPLSLECTVEGTSNPNLYWYRQAAGRGLQLLFYSVGIGQISSEVPQNLSASRPQDRQFILSSKKLLLSDSGFYLCAWSKQGIMYEQYFGPGTRLTVT.

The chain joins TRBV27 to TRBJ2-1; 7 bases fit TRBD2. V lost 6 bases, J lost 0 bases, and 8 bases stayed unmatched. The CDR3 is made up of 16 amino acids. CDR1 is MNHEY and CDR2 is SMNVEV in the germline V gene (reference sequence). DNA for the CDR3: TGTGCCAGCAGGTTCGGTCCGGGGGGCTCCTACAATGAGCAGTTCTTC. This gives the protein CASRFGPGGSYNEQFF.

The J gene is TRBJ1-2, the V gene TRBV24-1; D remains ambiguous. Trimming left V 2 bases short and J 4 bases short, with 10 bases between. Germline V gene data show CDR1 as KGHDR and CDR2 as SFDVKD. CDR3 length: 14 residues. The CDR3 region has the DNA TGTGCCACCAGTGATTCCCTCAGAATCTATGGCTACACCTTC. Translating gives CATSDSLRIYGYTF.

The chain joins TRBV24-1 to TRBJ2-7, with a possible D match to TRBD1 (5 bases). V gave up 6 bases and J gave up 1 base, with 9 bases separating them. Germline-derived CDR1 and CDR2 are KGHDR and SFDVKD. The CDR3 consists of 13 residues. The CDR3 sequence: CATSPGWSYEQYF. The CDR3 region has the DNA TGTGCCACCAGTCCAGGGTGGTCCTACGAGCAGTACTTC.

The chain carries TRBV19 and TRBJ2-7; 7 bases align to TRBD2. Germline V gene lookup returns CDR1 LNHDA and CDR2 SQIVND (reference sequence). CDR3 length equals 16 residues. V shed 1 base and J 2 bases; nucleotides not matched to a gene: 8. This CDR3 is CASSIAAGAPTYEQYF. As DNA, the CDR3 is TGTGCCAGTAGTATAGCGGCGGGAGCCCCTACCTACGAGCAGTACTTC.

The CDR3 region has the DNA TGTGCCAGCGATGCGGACAGGATTTTTGAGGAGACCCAGTACTTC. It translates to CASDADRIFEETQYF. The chain recombines TRBV6-5 with TRBJ2-5, with TRBD1 identical over 7 bases. The CDR3 is made up of 15 amino acids. Germline V gene lookup returns CDR1 MNHEY and CDR2 SVGAGI. V was pared by 8 bases and J by 5 bases, with 14 bases of the junction left unmatched.

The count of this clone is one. The CDR3 region has the DNA TGTGCCAGCAGCGCAACCTCTAGCGGGAGACGGGAGACCCAGTACTTC. It is translated as CASSATSSGRRETQYF. The rearrangement links TRBV11-3 to TRBJ2-5, with 10 bases lining up with TRBD2. CDR3 size: 16 residues. V trimming: 5 bases; J trimming: 5 bases; junction bases outside the gene matches: 11. Germline CDR1 SGHNT, CDR2 YENEEA.

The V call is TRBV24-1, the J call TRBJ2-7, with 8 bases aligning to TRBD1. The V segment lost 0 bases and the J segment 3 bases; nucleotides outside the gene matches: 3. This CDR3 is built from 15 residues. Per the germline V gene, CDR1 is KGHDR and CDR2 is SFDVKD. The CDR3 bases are TGTGCCACCAGTGATTTGCCCGGACAGGGCTACGAGCAGTACTTC. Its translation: CATSDLPGQGYEQYF.

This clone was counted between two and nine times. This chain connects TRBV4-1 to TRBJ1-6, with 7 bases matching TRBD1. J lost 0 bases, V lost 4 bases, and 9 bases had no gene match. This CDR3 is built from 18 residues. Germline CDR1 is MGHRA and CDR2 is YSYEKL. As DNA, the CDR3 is TGCGCCAGCAGCCTGTGGGGACAGAGCAGCTCCTATAATTCACCCCTCCACTTT. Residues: CASSLWGQSSSYNSPLHF.

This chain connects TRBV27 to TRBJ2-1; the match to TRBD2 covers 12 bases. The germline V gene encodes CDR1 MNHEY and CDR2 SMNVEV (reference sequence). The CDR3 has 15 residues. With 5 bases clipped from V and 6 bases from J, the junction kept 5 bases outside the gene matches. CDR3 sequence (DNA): TGTGCCAGCAGTGTGACTAGCGGGAGTAGCAATGAGCAGTTCTTC. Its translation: CASSVTSGSSNEQFF.

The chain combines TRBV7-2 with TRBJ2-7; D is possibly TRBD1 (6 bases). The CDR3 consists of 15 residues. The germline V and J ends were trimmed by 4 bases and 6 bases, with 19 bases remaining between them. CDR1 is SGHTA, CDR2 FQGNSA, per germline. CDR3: CASSSRQVPGSEQYF. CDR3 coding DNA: TGTGCCAGCAGCTCCCGACAGGTCCCCGGTAGCGAGCAGTACTTC.

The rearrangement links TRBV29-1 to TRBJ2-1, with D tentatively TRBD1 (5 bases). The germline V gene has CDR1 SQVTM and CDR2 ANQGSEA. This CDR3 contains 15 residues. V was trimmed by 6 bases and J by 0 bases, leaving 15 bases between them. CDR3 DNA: TGCAGCGTGATCCAAGACAGCGTCTCCTACAATGAGCAGTTCTTC. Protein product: CSVIQDSVSYNEQFF.

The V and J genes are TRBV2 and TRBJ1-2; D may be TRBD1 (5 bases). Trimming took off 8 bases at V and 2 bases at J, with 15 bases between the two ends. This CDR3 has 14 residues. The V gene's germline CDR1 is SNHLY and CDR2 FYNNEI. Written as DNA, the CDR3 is TGTGCCAGCGATCAGAGACAGTCCAACTATGGCTACACCTTC. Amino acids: CASDQRQSNYGYTF.

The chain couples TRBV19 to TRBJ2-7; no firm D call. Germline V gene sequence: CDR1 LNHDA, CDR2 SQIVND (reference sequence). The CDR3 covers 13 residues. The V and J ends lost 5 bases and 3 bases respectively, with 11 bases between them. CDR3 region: CASSFAIGYEQYF. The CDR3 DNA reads TGTGCCAGTAGTTTCGCGATTGGCTACGAGCAGTACTTC.

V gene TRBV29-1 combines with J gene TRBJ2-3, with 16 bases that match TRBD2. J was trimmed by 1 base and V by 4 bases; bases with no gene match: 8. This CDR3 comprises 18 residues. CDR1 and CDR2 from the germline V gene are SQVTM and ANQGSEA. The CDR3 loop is CSVVSGLAGGSGTDTQYF. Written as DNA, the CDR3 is TGCAGCGTTGTTTCGGGACTAGCGGGGGGGTCGGGCACAGATACGCAGTATTTT.